This T cell receptor beta chain was sequenced in a study of T cell responses to AZD1222 COVID-19 vaccine. Assay used: immunoSEQ multiplex PCR; TCRdb lists only in-frame clones, some missing. The sample yields around 140,000 clones, about 89% seen once. The CDR3 has 13 amino acids. The germline V gene encodes CDR1 SGDLS and CDR2 YYNGEE. Trimming stripped 7 bases from V and 3 bases from J, with 13 bases between. The sample consisted of peripheral blood, taken on day 0 of AZD1222 vaccination. This clonotype was obtained from an adult in good health. The V and J genes are TRBV9 and TRBJ1-1; unclear D gene. CDR3 nucleotide sequence: TGTGCCAGCTCAAAACGTGGGGACACTGAAGCTTTCTTT. Its protein product is CASSKRGDTEAFF. The full variable domain, its missing parts supplied by reference TRBV9 and TRBJ1-1, is DSGVTQTPKHLITATGQRVTLRCSPRSGDLSVYWYQQSLDQGLQFLIQYYNGEERAKGNILERFSAQQFPDLHSELNLSSLELGDSALYFCASSKRGDTEAFFGQGTRLTVV.